This record concerns one TCR beta chain sequence. This CDR3 region has 13 residues. Germline V gives CDR1 LNHDA, CDR2 SQIVND (reference sequence). Deletions cut 5 bases from V and 2 bases from J, with 10 bases between. Template switching added a universal primer site; cDNA carried unique molecular identifiers. TCRdb fed the 5' RACE reads into MiXCR, producing one record per CDR3 protein. In the table there are about 720,000 distinct CDR3 sequences, over 15% of which are singletons. The data were obtained in a study of identical twins. The data also belong to a second study, concerning T cells expressing NK-cell markers. That work adds: According to the study, TCR beta repertoires originated from sorted CD3+CD56+NKG2C+, CD3+CD56+NKG2C- and CD3+CD56-NKG2C+ T cells.

This clonotype was obtained from a woman younger than 35 in good health. Specimen: PBMCs. This chain uses TRBV19 with TRBJ2-7; D is undetermined. CDR3 bases: TGTGCCAGTAGTCGAAGGTCGGCCTACGAGCAGTACTTC. Amino acid sequence: CASSRRSAYEQYF.